Each of the 7 T cell receptor beta chains below was sequenced from the same sample in a study of cytomegalovirus exposure and HLA in healthy donors. Data came from immunoSEQ multiplex PCR; TCRdb stores just in-frame clones and leaves some out. Among over 150,000 clones, 75% to 90% were seen once, and the ten largest hold around 20%. The sequenced sample consisted of PBMCs. These TCRs come from a man in his late teens or twenties in good health and CMV-seropositive.

The genes are TRBV13 and TRBJ2-1; tentatively, D is TRBD1 (6 bases). Trimming pared 5 bases from V and 4 bases from J, leaving 12 bases between. The CDR3 covers 14 residues. The V gene's germline CDR1 is PRHDT and CDR2 FYEKMQ (reference sequence). The CDR3 nucleotides are TGTGCCAGCAGCCCCGGACAGCCTTACAATGAGCAGTTCTTC. Translated, it gives CASSPGQPYNEQFF.

The chain employs TRBV5-4 and TRBJ1-1, with D perhaps matching TRBD1 (5 bases). V lost 1 base to trimming and J lost 1 base, with 11 bases between them. Germline V lookup: CDR1 SGHNT, CDR2 YYREEE (reference sequence). This CDR3 region has 15 residues. The CDR3 DNA sequence: TGTGCCAGCAGCTTGCCGACAGTTGAGAACACTGAAGCTTTCTTT. It is translated as CASSLPTVENTEAFF.

This clone was counted once. The chain recombines TRBV12-5 with TRBJ1-4, with 7 bases lining up with TRBD1. Germline V lookup: CDR1 LGHNT, CDR2 FRNRAP. The CDR3 runs 15 residues. The V and J ends lost 4 bases and 5 bases, in that order; junction bases with no gene match: 7. In DNA, the CDR3 is TGTGCTAGTGGTTCGGTACAGGGGTCAAATGAAAAACTGTTTTTT. It yields the protein CASGSVQGSNEKLFF.

The rearrangement links TRBV5-4 to TRBJ2-1, with D possibly matching TRBD2 (5 bases). The germline V and J ends were trimmed by 0 bases and 10 bases, with 14 bases remaining between them. This CDR3 has 14 residues. Germline values: CDR1 SGHNT, CDR2 YYREEE (reference sequence). CDR3 in amino acids: CASSLGAGTNEQFF. CDR3 nucleotide sequence: TGTGCCAGCAGCTTGGGGGCGGGCACTAACGAGCAGTTCTTC. The whole variable domain, filled in from reference TRBV5-4 and TRBJ2-1, reads ETGVTQSPTHLIKTRGQQVTLRCSSQSGHNTVSWYQQALGQGPQFIFQYYREEENGRGNFPPRFSGLQFPNYSSELNVNALELDDSALYLCASSLGAGTNEQFFGPGTRLTVL.

This chain joins TRBV9 and TRBJ2-2; D not certain. Germline V gene sequence: CDR1 SGDLS, CDR2 YYNGEE. Trimming left V 3 bases short and J 2 bases short, with 14 bases between. The CDR3 is 16 residues long. The CDR3 here is CASSARARTNTGELFF. The CDR3 DNA sequence: TGTGCCAGCAGCGCAAGAGCACGAACTAACACCGGGGAGCTGTTTTTT.

The V gene is TRBV19, the J gene TRBJ1-2; perhaps TRBD1 as D (5 bases). This CDR3 has 15 residues. In germline, CDR1 is LNHDA, CDR2 SQIVND (reference sequence). V lost 0 bases to trimming and J lost 6 bases, with 14 bases between them. The CDR3 spells CASSIDGGDSNGYTF. The CDR3, as DNA: TGTGCCAGTAGTATAGATGGAGGGGATAGTAATGGCTACACCTTC.

This rearrangement joins TRBV27 to TRBJ1-3, with a tentative D call TRBD1 (5 bases). The CDR3 is 16 amino acids. Trimming stripped 9 bases from V and 0 bases from J, with 18 bases between. Germline V CDR1 and CDR2: MNHEY, SMNVEV (reference sequence). The CDR3 spells CASPIRGLSSGNTIYF. CDR3 coding DNA: TGTGCCAGTCCTATACGGGGACTAAGCTCTGGAAACACCATATATTTT.